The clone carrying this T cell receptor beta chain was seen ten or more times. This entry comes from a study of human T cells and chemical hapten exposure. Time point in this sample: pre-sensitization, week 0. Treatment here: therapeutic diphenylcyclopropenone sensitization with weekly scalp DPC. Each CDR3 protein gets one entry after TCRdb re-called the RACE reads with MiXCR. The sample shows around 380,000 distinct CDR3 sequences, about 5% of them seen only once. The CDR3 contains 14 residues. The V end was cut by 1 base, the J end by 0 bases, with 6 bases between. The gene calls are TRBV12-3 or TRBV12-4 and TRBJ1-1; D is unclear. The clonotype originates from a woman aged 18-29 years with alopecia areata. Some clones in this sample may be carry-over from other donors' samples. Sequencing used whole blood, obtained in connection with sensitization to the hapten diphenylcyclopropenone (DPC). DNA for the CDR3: TGTGCCAGCAGTTTAGGACGGATGAACACTGAAGCTTTCTTT. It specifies CASSLGRMNTEAFF.